This T cell receptor beta chain was captured by sequencing in a study of read filtering for tumor transcriptome and immune sequencing. Molecular barcoded adaptors covering alpha/delta and beta/gamma chains were used on around 400 ng RNA. TCRdb reanalysed the reads using MiXCR and keeps one entry per CDR3 protein. The repertoire holds 45,000 to 55,000 distinct CDR3 sequences, with about 12% as singletons. This clonotype is medium-sized. The V gene's germline CDR1 is MNHNY and CDR2 SVGAGI (reference sequence). CDR3 length equals 17 residues. The V gene lost 0 bases and the J gene lost 0 bases, with 12 bases spanning the gap.

The sequence was collected from a donor aged 40 or older with multiple myeloma. The specimen sequenced was a population of CD138-negative cells sorted from bone marrow. This chain uses TRBV6-6 with TRBJ2-1, with a weak D call TRBD2 (5 bases). The CDR3 spells CASSYSEGSGSYNEQFF. The CDR3 DNA sequence: TGTGCCAGCAGTTACTCTGAGGGCAGCGGCTCCTACAATGAGCAGTTCTTC.